These 5 T cell receptor beta chains were all obtained from the same sample, sequenced in a study of blood T cells in healthy people across ages. With a J-beta primer mix and a sample-barcoded 5' primer, a second PCR ran about 6 to 11 cycles. TCRdb re-analysed the 5' RACE reads in MiXCR, keeping a single row per CDR3 protein. The sample holds about 640,000 distinct CDR3 sequences; around two fifths are singletons and the top ten take approximately 31%. Input material: blood. The receptors were sampled from an elderly man in good health.

The sample holds a few counts of this clonotype. J is TRBJ1-1 and V is TRBV7-8; possible D gene TRBD1, 6 bases. Trimming took 4 bases from V and 1 from J, leaving 13 bases between them. The CDR3 totals 15 residues. Germline CDR1 is SGHVS and CDR2 is FQNEAQ. The CDR3 reads CASSSDSKSNTEAFF. The CDR3 DNA follows: TGTGCCAGCAGCTCGGACAGCAAGTCGAACACTGAAGCTTTCTTT.

This clonotype has just a few counts. The chain uses TRBV6-1 and TRBJ2-7, with D perhaps TRBD2 (7 bases). The CDR3 is 14 residues long. V shed 10 bases and J shed 0 bases, with 16 bases lying between them. Germline V gene data show CDR1 as MNHNS and CDR2 as SASEGT. CDR3: CAILKGGSSYEQYF. The DNA of the CDR3 is TGTGCCATCCTGAAGGGGGGGAGCTCCTACGAGCAGTACTTC.

This clonotype was picked up a small number of times. The J gene is TRBJ2-3, the V gene TRBV30, with TRBD1 matching over 8 bases. Trimming took 7 bases from V and 5 from J; bases not matched to a gene: 2. This CDR3 is built from 11 residues. CDR1 and CDR2 (germline): GTSNPN, SVGIG (reference sequence). This chain's CDR3 is CASQGGDTQYF. CDR3 sequence (DNA): TGTGCCTCACAGGGGGGAGATACGCAGTATTTT.

The chain uses TRBV7-2 and TRBJ2-5; possibly TRBD1 for D (6 bases). The ends were cut back, 7 bases at V and 2 bases at J, with 20 bases in the middle. Per the germline V gene, CDR1 is SGHTA and CDR2 is FQGNSA. CDR3 size: 16 residues. The CDR3 loop is CASTHHGQNNQETQYF. The CDR3 DNA sequence: TGTGCCAGCACCCACCATGGACAGAATAATCAAGAGACCCAGTACTTC. Looking up the rest from reference TRBV7-2 and TRBJ2-5 gives the full variable domain: GAGVSQSPSNKVTEKGKDVELRCDPISGHTALYWYRQSLGQGLEFLIYFQGNSAPDKSGLPSDRFSAERTGGSVSTLTIQRTQQEDSAVYLCASTHHGQNNQETQYFGPGTRLLVL.

This chain links TRBV6-6 with TRBJ2-1, with D perhaps matching TRBD2 (6 bases). CDR3 length: 15 residues. From germline, CDR1 is MNHNY and CDR2 SVGAGI (reference sequence). V was cut by 4 bases and J by 8 bases, with 18 bases left in between. DNA for the CDR3: TGTGCCAGCAGTTTACTAGCCGGTTGGGTCGATGAGCAGTTCTTC. This gives the protein CASSLLAGWVDEQFF.